These 15 T cell receptor beta chains share one sample of origin, sequenced in a study of response to subunit inactivated influenza vaccine. MiXCR, applied by TCRdb to the RT-PCR reads, yields one record per CDR3 protein. Among around 530,000 distinct CDR3 sequences listed, 16% were seen once. The material sequenced was CD4+ T cells sorted from PBMCs, taken around 25 months after vaccination. Receptor source: a man aged 50-75 years who received an inactivated influenza vaccine.

V and J are TRBV20-1 and TRBJ2-1, with TRBD2 matching over 9 bases. The ends lost 1 base at V and 9 bases at J; junction bases unmatched: 10. CDR1 and CDR2 from the germline V gene are DFQATT and SNEGSKA (reference sequence). This CDR3 comprises 15 residues. The CDR3 sequence is CSARASGNVGTEQFF. For the CDR3, the DNA is TGCAGTGCTAGAGCTAGCGGGAATGTGGGCACTGAGCAGTTCTTC.

This clonotype appeared a few times. The chain uses TRBV6-1 and TRBJ1-2; no reliable D call. Germline CDR1 and CDR2: MNHNS and SASEGT. V was trimmed by 4 bases and J by 3 bases, leaving 15 bases between them. This CDR3 has 15 residues. CDR3 in amino acids: CASSGSSNKDYGYTF. CDR3 DNA: TGTGCCAGCAGTGGTTCGTCTAACAAGGACTATGGCTACACCTTC.

The rearrangement uses TRBV5-1 and TRBJ2-7; tentative D call: TRBD2 (5 bases). The V end lost 4 bases, the J end lost 0 bases, and 11 bases lay between the germline ends. CDR3 length: 14 residues. Germline V lookup: CDR1 SGHRS, CDR2 YFSETQ. The CDR3 DNA is TGCGCCAGCAGCCCCGGAGGTCCCTCCTACGAGCAGTACTTC. Translating it yields CASSPGGPSYEQYF.

This clonotype was recorded many times. The genes are TRBV12-3 or TRBV12-4 and TRBJ2-2, with 8 bases aligning to TRBD1. CDR3 length: 14 amino acids. The V segment lost 7 bases and the J segment 4 bases; nucleotides outside the gene matches: 5. In DNA form, the CDR3 reads TGTGCCAGCACCCCGGACAGGGCCACCGGGGAGCTGTTTTTT. It specifies CASTPDRATGELFF.

The chain is built from TRBV20-1 and TRBJ2-5; D assignment may be TRBD1 or TRBD2 (5 bases each). The germline CDR1 and CDR2 sequences are DFQATT and SNEGSKA (reference sequence). With 4 bases removed from V and 2 bases from J, the gap between germline ends came to 23 bases. The CDR3 has 17 residues. The CDR3 DNA reads TGCAGTGCTAAAGGACGAATTGGGGGACCGAAGCAAGAGACCCAGTACTTC. Translating gives CSAKGRIGGPKQETQYF.

The V gene is TRBV6-5, the J gene TRBJ2-7; D possibly uses TRBD1 or TRBD2 (6 bases each). CDR1 and CDR2 from the germline V gene are MNHEY and SVGAGI. The CDR3 spans 17 residues. Deletions cut 0 bases from V and 5 bases from J, with 20 bases between. CDR3 residues: CASSYSIRPGAVHEQYF. DNA of the CDR3: TGTGCCAGCAGTTACTCGATACGGCCGGGGGCAGTCCACGAGCAGTACTTC.

V and J are TRBV12-3 or TRBV12-4 and TRBJ2-6; 8 bases line up with TRBD2. The CDR3 is 13 amino acids. Trimming removed 7 bases from V and 12 bases from J; junction bases left unmatched: 8. This chain's CDR3 is CASNGGGTVVLTF. The CDR3, as DNA: TGTGCCAGCAACGGGGGGGGTACGGTCGTCCTGACTTTC.

This clonotype appeared many times. The CDR3 region is CASSLGGTREQFF. CDR3 in DNA: TGTGCCAGCAGCTTGGGCGGGACTAGGGAGCAGTTCTTC. This chain links TRBV5-6 with TRBJ2-1, with 8 bases identical to TRBD2. The ends lost 0 bases at V and 10 bases at J; junction bases unmatched: 3. The CDR3 is made up of 13 amino acids. Germline V gene sequence: CDR1 SGHDT, CDR2 YYEEEE.

This clonotype occurred a few times. The J gene is TRBJ2-1, the V gene TRBV6-1, with 8 bases identical to TRBD2. CDR3 length equals 16 residues. Germline lookup yields CDR1 MNHNS and CDR2 SASEGT. J was trimmed by 6 bases and V by 5 bases; bases with no gene match: 12. CDR3 sequence: CASSPGGGPKPNEQFF. DNA for the CDR3: TGTGCCAGCAGTCCGGGAGGGGGACCAAAGCCCAATGAGCAGTTCTTC.

The CDR3 loop is CASRNGLAEPNTGELFF. The CDR3 DNA is TGTGCCAGCAGAAATGGACTAGCGGAACCGAACACCGGGGAGCTGTTTTTT. This chain uses TRBV6-2 or TRBV6-3 with TRBJ2-2; 10 nucleotides agree with TRBD2. With 6 bases clipped from V and 0 bases from J, the junction kept 7 bases outside the gene matches. The CDR3 extends over 17 amino acids. Germline V lookup: CDR1 MNHEY, CDR2 SVGEGT.

This clonotype has ten or more counts. V is TRBV29-1 and J is TRBJ2-3, with D tentatively TRBD2 (6 bases). CDR1 and CDR2 from the germline V gene are SQVTM and ANQGSEA. This CDR3 contains 12 residues. Trimming shortened V by 4 bases and J by 1 base, and 6 bases separated the two germline ends. CDR3 region: CSVGRGTDTQYF. CDR3 bases: TGCAGCGTTGGGAGGGGCACAGATACGCAGTATTTT.

There are many counts of this clonotype. The CDR3: CASSRANTGELFF. In nucleotides, the CDR3 is TGCGCCAGCAGCCGCGCCAACACCGGGGAGCTGTTTTTT. The chain joins TRBV5-1 to TRBJ2-2; D remains unclear. The ends were cut back, 4 bases at V and 2 bases at J, with 6 bases in the middle. The CDR3 runs 13 residues. The germline V gene encodes CDR1 SGHRS and CDR2 YFSETQ.

This clonotype has a count of ten or more. The chain recombines TRBV20-1 with TRBJ2-3; TRBD1 matches at 7 bases. From germline, CDR1 is DFQATT and CDR2 SNEGSKA (reference sequence). V lost 3 bases and J lost 5; bases outside the gene matches: 8. The CDR3 is 14 amino acids. CDR3 bases: TGCAGTGCTAGTCAGGGGGATGGAGTAGATACGCAGTATTTT. Amino acids: CSASQGDGVDTQYF.

The chain has TRBV5-6 and TRBJ2-3; 7 bases align to TRBD1. Trimming removed 4 bases from V and 6 bases from J; junction bases left unmatched: 17. The CDR3 length is 17 residues. Germline V CDR1 and CDR2: SGHDT, YYEEEE. CDR3 bases: TGTGCCAGCAGCGTACCGGGACAGCATACTACGGAGGATACGCAGTATTTT. Translating gives CASSVPGQHTTEDTQYF.

The sample holds many counts of this clonotype. This chain uses TRBV9 with TRBJ2-3, with D unclear. Germline V gene sequence: CDR1 SGDLS, CDR2 YYNGEE. Trimming left V 0 bases short and J 4 bases short, with 3 bases between. The length of the CDR3 is 12 residues. The CDR3 region is CASSVVSDTQYF. DNA of the CDR3: TGTGCCAGCAGCGTAGTTTCAGATACGCAGTATTTT.